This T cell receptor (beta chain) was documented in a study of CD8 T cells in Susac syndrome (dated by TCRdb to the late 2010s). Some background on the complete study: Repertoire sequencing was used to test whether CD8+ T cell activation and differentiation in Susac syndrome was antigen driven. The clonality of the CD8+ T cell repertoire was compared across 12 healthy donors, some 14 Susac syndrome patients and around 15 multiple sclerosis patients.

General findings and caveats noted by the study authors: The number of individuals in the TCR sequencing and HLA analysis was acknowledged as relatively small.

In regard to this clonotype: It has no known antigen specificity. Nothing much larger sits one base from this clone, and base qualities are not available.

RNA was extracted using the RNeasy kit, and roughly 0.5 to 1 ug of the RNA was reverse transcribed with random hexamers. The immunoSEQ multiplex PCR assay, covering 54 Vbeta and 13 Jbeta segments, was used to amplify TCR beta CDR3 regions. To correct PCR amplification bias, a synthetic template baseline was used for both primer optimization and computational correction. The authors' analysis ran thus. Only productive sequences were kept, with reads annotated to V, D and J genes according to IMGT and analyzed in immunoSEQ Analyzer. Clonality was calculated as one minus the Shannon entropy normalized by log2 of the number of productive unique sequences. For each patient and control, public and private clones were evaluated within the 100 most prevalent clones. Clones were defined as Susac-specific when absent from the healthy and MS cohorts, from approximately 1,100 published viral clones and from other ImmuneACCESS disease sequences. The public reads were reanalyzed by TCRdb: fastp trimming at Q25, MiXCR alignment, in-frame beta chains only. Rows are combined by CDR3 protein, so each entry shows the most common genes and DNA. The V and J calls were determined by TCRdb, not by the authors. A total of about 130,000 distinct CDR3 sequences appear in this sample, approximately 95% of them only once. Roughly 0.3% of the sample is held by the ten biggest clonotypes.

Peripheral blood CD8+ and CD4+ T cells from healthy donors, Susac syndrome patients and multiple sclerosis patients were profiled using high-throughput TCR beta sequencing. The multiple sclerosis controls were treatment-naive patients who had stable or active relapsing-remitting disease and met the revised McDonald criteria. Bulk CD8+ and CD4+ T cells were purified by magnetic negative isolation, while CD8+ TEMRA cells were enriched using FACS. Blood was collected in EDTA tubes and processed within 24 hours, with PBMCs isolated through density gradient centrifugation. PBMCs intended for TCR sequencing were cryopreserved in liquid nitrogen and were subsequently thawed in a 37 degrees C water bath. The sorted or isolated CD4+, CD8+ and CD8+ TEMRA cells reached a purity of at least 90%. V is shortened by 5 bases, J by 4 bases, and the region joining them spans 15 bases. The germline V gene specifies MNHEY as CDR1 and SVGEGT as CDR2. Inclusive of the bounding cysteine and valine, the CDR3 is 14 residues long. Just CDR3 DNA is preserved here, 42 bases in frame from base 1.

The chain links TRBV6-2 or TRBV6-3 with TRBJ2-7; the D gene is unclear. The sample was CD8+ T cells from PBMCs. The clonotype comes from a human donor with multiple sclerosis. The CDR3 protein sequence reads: CASSTGIGPYEQYV. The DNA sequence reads TGTGCCAGCAGTACCGGAATAGGGCCTTACGAGCAGTACGTC.